The next 7 T cell receptor beta chains were all read from a single sample in a study of response to subunit inactivated influenza vaccine. TCRdb analysed the RT-PCR reads with MiXCR anew, one entry per CDR3 protein. The table shows roughly 760,000 distinct CDR3 sequences, with over 20% occurring only once. Sequences were derived from PBMCs from blood, sampled about 5 days after vaccination. These receptors all come from a man between 50 and 59 years old who received an inactivated influenza vaccine.

This chain's CDR3 is CASSVGGLAGKETQYF. In nucleotides, the CDR3 is TGCGCCAGCAGCGTTGGTGGTCTAGCGGGAAAAGAGACCCAGTACTTC. The chain recombines TRBV5-1 with TRBJ2-5; 9 bases align to TRBD2. The V and J ends lost 4 bases and 3 bases, in that order; junction bases with no gene match: 10. The germline V gene encodes CDR1 SGHRS and CDR2 YFSETQ. The CDR3 runs 16 residues. Based on the CDR3 plus reference TRBV5-1 and TRBJ2-5, the full variable domain is KAGVTQTPRYLIKTRGQQVTLSCSPISGHRSVSWYQQTPGQGLQFLFEYFSETQRNKGNFPGRFSGRQFSNSRSEMNVSTLELGDSALYLCASSVGGLAGKETQYFGPGTRLLVL.

As regards this clonotype: Compared with germline, one end of the junction differs, possibly owing to a read error. CDR3 in DNA: TGCAGTGCTCCCGGACAAGGACACTACGTGCAGTACTTC. Translated: CSAPGQGHYVQYF. V usage is TRBV20-1 and J usage is TRBJ2-7, with D possibly matching TRBD1 (5 bases). This CDR3 is 13 amino acids long. Per germline, CDR1 DFQATT and CDR2 SNEGSKA (reference sequence).

The V and J genes are TRBV3-1 and TRBJ2-7; 9 bases are a match to TRBD2. The CDR3 extends over 17 amino acids. V lost 4 bases to trimming and J lost 0 bases; unmatched junction nucleotides: 10. Germline V lookup: CDR1 LGHDT, CDR2 YNNKEL (reference sequence). The DNA for the CDR3 is TGTGCCAGCAGCCTGAGCCCCTTAGCGGGGGCCTCCTACGAGCAGTACTTC. As protein: CASSLSPLAGASYEQYF.

This rearrangement joins TRBV29-1 to TRBJ1-1; TRBD1 is a possible D gene (6 bases). CDR1 and CDR2 (germline): SQVTM, ANQGSEA. Trimming shortened V by 1 base and J by 2 bases, and 11 bases separated the two germline ends. The CDR3 runs 14 residues. CDR3 coding DNA: TGCAGCGTTGAAGCAGGGGCCTACAACACTGAAGCTTTCTTT. Its protein is CSVEAGAYNTEAFF.

The rearrangement joins TRBV5-1 to TRBJ1-2; no firm D call. Deletions cut 0 bases from V and 8 bases from J, with 11 bases between. CDR3 length: 13 amino acids. The germline V gene encodes CDR1 SGHRS and CDR2 YFSETQ. In nucleotides, the CDR3 is TGCGCCAGCAGCTTGGAACAGTCTCGAGGCTACACCTTC. This gives the protein CASSLEQSRGYTF. Combining the CDR3 with reference TRBV5-1 and TRBJ1-2 gives the whole variable domain KAGVTQTPRYLIKTRGQQVTLSCSPISGHRSVSWYQQTPGQGLQFLFEYFSETQRNKGNFPGRFSGRQFSNSRSEMNVSTLELGDSALYLCASSLEQSRGYTFGSGTRLTVV.

The chain couples TRBV24-1 to TRBJ2-5; TRBD1 agrees at 8 bases. Per the germline V gene, CDR1 is KGHDR and CDR2 is SFDVKD. This CDR3 has 16 residues. With V trimmed by 3 bases and J by 5 bases, 10 bases remained unmatched. The CDR3: CATSDPTGDLRETQYF. DNA of the CDR3: TGTGCCACCAGTGATCCGACAGGGGACCTTCGCGAGACCCAGTACTTC.

The chain carries TRBV5-1 and TRBJ1-1; D is perhaps TRBD1 (5 bases). V lost 0 bases and J 2 bases, leaving 11 bases between the germline ends. The CDR3 has 15 residues. The V gene's germline CDR1 is SGHRS and CDR2 YFSETQ. The CDR3 nucleotides are TGCGCCAGCAGCTTGGGTGGAGGGGCAAACACTGAAGCTTTCTTT. It yields the protein CASSLGGGANTEAFF.